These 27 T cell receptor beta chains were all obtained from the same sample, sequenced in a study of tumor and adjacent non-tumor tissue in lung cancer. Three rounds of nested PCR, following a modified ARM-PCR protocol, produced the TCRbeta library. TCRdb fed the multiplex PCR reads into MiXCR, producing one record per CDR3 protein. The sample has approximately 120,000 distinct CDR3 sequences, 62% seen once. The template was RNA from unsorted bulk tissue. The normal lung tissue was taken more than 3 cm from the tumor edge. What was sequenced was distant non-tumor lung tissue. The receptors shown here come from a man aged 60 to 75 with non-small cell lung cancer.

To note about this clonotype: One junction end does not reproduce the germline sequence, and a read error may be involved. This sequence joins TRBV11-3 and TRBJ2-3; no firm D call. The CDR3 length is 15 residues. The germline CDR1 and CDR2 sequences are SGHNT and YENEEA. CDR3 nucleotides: TGTGCCGGCAGCCGGATAACCCGGGCCACAGACACGCAGTATTTT. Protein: CAGSRITRATDTQYF.

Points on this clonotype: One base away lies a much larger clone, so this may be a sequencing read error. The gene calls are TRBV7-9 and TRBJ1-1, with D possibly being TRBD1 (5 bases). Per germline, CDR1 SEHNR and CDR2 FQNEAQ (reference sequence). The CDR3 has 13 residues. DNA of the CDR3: TGTGCCAGCAGCTTAGAAGGGCAGGGAGAAGCTCTCTTT. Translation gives CASSLEGQGEALF.

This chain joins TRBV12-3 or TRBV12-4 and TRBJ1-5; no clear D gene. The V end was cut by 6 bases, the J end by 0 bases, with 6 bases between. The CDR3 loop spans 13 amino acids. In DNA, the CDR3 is TGTGCCAGCAGCTATAATAGCAATCAGCCCCAGCATTTT. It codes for CASSYNSNQPQHF.

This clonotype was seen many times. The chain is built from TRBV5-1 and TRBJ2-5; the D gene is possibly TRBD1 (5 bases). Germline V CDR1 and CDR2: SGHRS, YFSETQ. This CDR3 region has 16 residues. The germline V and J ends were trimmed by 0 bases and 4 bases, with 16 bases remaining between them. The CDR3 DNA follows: TGCGCCAGCAGCTTGGAGGCAGGGATAAACGCAGAGACCCAGTACTTC. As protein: CASSLEAGINAETQYF.

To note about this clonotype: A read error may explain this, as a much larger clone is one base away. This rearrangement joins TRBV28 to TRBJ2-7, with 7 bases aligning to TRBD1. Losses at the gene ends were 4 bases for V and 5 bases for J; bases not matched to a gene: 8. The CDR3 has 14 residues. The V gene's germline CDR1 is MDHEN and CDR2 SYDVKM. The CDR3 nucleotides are TGTGCCAGCAGTTCCCGGGACAGTCGACACGAGCAGTACTTC. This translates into CASSSRDSRHEQYF.

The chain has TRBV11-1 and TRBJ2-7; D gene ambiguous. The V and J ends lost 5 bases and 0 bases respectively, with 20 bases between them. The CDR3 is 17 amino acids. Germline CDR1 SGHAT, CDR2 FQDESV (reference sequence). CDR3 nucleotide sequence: TGTGCCAGCAGCCCCCATCTGGTCGGATCAGGCTCCTACGAGCAGTACTTC. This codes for CASSPHLVGSGSYEQYF.

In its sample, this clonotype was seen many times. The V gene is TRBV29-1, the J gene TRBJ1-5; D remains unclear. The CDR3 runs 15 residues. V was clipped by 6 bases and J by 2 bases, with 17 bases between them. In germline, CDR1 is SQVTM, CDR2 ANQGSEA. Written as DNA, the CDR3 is TGCAGCGTCGCCGATACCCTCGGTGGCAATCAGCCCCAGCATTTT. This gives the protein CSVADTLGGNQPQHF. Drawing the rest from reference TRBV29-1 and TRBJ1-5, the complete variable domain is SAVISQKPSRDICQRGTSLTIQCQVDSQVTMMFWYRQQPGQSLTLIATANQGSEATYESGFVIDKFPISRPNLTFSTLTVSNMSPEDSSIYLCSVADTLGGNQPQHFGDGTRLSIL.

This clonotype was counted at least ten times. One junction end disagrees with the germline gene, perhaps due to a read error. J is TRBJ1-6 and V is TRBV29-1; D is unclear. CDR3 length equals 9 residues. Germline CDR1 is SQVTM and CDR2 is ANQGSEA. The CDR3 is CSVEEPLHF. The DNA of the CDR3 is TGCAGCGTCGAAGAACCCCTCCACTTT.

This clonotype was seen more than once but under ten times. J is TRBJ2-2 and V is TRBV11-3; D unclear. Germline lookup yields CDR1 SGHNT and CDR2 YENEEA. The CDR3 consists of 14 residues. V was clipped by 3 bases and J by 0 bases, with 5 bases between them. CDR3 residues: CASSFGSNTGELFF. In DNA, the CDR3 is TGTGCCAGCAGCTTTGGATCGAACACCGGGGAGCTGTTTTTT.

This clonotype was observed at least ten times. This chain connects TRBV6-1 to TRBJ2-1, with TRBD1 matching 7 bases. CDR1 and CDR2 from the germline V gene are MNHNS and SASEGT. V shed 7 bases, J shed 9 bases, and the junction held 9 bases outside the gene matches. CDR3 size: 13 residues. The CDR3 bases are TGTGCCAGCACCGAGCCGGACAGGAGTGAGCAGTTCTTC. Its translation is CASTEPDRSEQFF.

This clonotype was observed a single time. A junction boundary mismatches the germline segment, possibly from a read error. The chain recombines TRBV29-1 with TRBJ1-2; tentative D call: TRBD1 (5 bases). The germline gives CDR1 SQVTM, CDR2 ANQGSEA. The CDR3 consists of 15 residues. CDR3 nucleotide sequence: TGCAGTGTTGAGGAACCGACAGCTCTCAGTGGAGGCTACACCTTC. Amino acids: CSVEEPTALSGGYTF.

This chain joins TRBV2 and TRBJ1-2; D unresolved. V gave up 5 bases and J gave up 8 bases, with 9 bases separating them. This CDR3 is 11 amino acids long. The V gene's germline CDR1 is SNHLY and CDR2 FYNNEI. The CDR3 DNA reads TGTGCCAGCAGTAGCTCGGGCGGCTACACCTTC. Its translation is CASSSSGGYTF.

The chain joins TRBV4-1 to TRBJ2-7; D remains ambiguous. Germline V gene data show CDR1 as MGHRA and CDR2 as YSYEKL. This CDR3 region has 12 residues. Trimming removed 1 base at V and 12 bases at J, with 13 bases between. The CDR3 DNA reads TGCGCCAGCAGCCAAGGGTGCGACACTCGGTACTTC. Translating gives CASSQGCDTRYF.

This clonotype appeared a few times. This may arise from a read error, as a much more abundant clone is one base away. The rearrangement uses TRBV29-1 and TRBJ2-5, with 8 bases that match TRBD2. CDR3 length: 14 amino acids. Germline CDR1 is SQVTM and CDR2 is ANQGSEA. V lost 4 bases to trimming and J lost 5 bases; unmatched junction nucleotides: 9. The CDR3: CSVAASGRRETQYF. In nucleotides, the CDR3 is TGCAGCGTTGCTGCCAGCGGGAGACGTGAGACCCAGTACTTC.

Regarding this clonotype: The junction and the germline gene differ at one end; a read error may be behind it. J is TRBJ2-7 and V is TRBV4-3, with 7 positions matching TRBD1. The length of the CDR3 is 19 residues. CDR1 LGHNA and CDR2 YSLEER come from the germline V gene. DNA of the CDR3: TGCGCCAGCAGCCAAGATCTAGCTAACGGGTTAGGGGGCTCCTACGAGCAGTATTTC. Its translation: CASSQDLANGLGGSYEQYF.

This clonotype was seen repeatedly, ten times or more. This CDR3 is CSVSDRGGSGEQFF. The CDR3 DNA is TGCAGCGTTTCCGACAGGGGAGGGAGCGGTGAGCAGTTCTTC. The chain links TRBV29-1 to TRBJ2-1, with D possibly matching TRBD1 (8 bases). CDR3 length: 14 residues. CDR1 and CDR2 from the germline V gene are SQVTM and ANQGSEA. The ends were cut back, 5 bases at V and 9 bases at J, with 20 bases in the middle.

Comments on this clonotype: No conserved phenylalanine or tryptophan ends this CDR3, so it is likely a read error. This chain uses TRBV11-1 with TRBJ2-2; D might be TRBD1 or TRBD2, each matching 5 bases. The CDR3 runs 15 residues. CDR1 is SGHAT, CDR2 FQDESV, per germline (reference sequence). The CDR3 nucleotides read TGTTCCAGCAGCTCCGGGGACGTCAACACCGGGGAGCTGTTTCTT. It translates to CSSSSGDVNTGELFL.

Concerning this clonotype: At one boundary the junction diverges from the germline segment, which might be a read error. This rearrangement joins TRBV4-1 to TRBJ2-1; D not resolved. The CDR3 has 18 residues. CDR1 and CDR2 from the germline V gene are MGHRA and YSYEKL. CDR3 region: CASSQAASISVCYNDQFF. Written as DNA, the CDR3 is TGCGCCAGCAGCCAAGCCGCATCCATTTCCGTATGCTACAATGATCAGTTCTTC.

CDR3 DNA: TGTGCCAGCAGCTTATCGGCGGGCGTGACTGATGTTTTCTTT. This translates into CASSLSAGVTDVFF. The chain recombines TRBV11-1 with TRBJ1-1; D uncertain. This CDR3 contains 14 residues. Deletions cut 2 bases from V and 13 bases from J, with 20 bases between. The germline gives CDR1 SGHAT, CDR2 FQDESV (reference sequence). The full variable domain, its missing parts supplied by reference TRBV11-1 and TRBJ1-1, is EAEVAQSPRYKITEKSQAVAFWCDPISGHATLYWYRQILGQGPELLVQFQDESVVDDSQLPKDRFSAERLKGVDSTLKIQPAELGDSAMYLCASSLSAGVTDVFFGQGTRLTVV.

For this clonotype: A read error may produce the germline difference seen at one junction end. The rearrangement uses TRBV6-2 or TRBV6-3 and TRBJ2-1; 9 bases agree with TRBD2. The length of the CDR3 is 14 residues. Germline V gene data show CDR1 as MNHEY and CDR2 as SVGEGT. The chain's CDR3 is CGSTATGLANEQFF. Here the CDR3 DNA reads TGTGGCAGCACCGCTACGGGACTAGCCAATGAGCAGTTCTTC.

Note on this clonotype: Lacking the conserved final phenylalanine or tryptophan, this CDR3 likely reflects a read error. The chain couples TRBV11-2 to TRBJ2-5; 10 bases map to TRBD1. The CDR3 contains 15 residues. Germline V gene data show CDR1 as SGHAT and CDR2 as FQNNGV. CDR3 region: CASSYGQGGFEIQYL. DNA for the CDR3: TGTGCCAGCAGCTACGGACAGGGGGGATTCGAGATCCAGTACTTA.

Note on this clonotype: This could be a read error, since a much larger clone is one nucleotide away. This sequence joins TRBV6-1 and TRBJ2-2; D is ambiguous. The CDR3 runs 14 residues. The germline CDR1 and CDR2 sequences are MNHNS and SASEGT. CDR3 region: CASSPVPNIGELFF. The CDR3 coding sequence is TGTGCCAGCAGTCCTGTCCCGAACATCGGGGAGCTGTTTTTT.

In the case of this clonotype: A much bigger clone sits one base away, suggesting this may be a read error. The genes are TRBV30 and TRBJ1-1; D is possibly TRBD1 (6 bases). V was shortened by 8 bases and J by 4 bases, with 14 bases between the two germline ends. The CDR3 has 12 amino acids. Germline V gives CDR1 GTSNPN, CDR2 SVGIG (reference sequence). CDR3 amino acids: CAGGDKGTEAFF. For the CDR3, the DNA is TGTGCCGGGGGGGACAAGGGCACTGAAGCTTTCTTT.

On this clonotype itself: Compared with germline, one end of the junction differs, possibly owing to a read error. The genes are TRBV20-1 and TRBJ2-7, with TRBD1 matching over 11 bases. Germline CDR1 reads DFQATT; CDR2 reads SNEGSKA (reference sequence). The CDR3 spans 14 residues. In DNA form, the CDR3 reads TGCAATGCTAGGGGACAGGGGGTACTATACGAGCAGTACTTC. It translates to CNARGQGVLYEQYF.

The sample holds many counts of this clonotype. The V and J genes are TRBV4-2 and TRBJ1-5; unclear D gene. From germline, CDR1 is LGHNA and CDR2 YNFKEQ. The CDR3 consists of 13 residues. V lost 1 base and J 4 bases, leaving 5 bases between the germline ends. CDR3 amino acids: CASSQGENQPQHF. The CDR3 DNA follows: TGTGCCAGCAGCCAAGGTGAGAATCAGCCCCAGCATTTT.

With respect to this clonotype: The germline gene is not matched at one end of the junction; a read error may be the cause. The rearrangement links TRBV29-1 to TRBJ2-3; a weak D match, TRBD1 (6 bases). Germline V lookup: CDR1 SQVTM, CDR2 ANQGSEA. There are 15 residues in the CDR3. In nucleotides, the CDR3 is TGCAGTGCTGAAATAGGGGTTGGGGGCACAGATAAGCAGTATTTT. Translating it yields CSAEIGVGGTDKQYF.

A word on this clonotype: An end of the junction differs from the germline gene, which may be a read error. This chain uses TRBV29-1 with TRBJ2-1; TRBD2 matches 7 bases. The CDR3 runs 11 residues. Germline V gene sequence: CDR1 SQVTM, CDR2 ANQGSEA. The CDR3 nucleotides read TGCACCCTATCGACTAGCAGGAATGTGTACTTC. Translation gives CTLSTSRNVYF.